There are a few counts of the clone carrying this T cell receptor beta chain. The antigen is unknown. Following extraction, RNA underwent reverse transcription to cDNA, which served as the sequencing template. The protocol was immunoSEQ multiplex PCR, while the TCRdb copy is restricted to in-frame clones and leaves out a portion. The sample has 180,000 or so clones, almost 65% seen once. The junction had 6 bases not matched to a gene; V was cut back by 0 bases and J by 5 bases. The germline CDR1 and CDR2 sequences are SGDLS and YYNGEE. CDR3 length equals 15 residues. This sample was included in a study of CD8+ T cells in alopecia areata. It was from PBMCs that CD4+ and CD8+ T cells were sorted. Whole-study findings and limits: Besides other cells, scalp samples also yield sequences of resident alphabeta T cells from normal skin. The study found TCR sharing across patients less clear than in mice, possibly for HLA reasons. Clonality was higher in lesional than normal scalp, especially in alopecia totalis/universalis.

The chain employs TRBV9 and TRBJ1-2; TRBD1 matches 8 bases. The sample in question was CD4+ T cells sorted from blood, obtained at week 0. This TCR derives from a human donor with alopecia areata. The CDR3 here is CASSVEAGGKYGYTF. As DNA, the CDR3 is TGTGCCAGCAGCGTAGAGGCAGGGGGCAAATATGGCTACACCTTC.